The 27 T cell receptor beta chains presented below share a single source sample, sequenced in a study of T cell responses to AZD1222 COVID-19 vaccine. Repertoires were generated with immunoSEQ multiplex PCR, while TCRdb's copy carries only in-frame clones and drops some. In the table there are some 160,000 clones, approximately 93% of which are singletons. This specimen was peripheral blood, taken on day 0 of AZD1222 vaccination. The receptors here all came from an adult in good health.

V and J are TRBV12-5 and TRBJ2-3, with D possibly TRBD1 on 6 matching bases. From germline, CDR1 is LGHNT and CDR2 FRNRAP. V was trimmed by 2 bases and J by 1 base, leaving 13 bases between them. The CDR3 sequence is 16 residues long. CDR3 protein: CASGLWQGWGTDTQYF. The DNA for the CDR3 is TGTGCTAGTGGTTTGTGGCAGGGGTGGGGCACAGATACGCAGTATTTT.

The chain is built from TRBV9 and TRBJ2-7; 12 nucleotides line up with TRBD2. V was clipped by 0 bases and J by 2 bases; unmatched bases: 3. The CDR3 is 16 amino acids. Germline assignment: CDR1 SGDLS and CDR2 YYNGEE. CDR3 amino acids: CASSVGPSGGAYEQYF. As DNA, the CDR3 is TGTGCCAGCAGCGTAGGTCCTAGCGGGGGGGCCTACGAGCAGTACTTC.

V and J are TRBV4-2 and TRBJ2-5; D unclear. The germline CDR1 and CDR2 sequences are LGHNA and YNFKEQ. The V gene lost 0 bases and the J gene lost 2 bases, with 7 bases spanning the gap. The CDR3 sequence is 14 residues long. As DNA, the CDR3 is TGTGCCAGCAGCCAAGAAGTTACTCAAGAGACCCAGTACTTC. This gives the protein CASSQEVTQETQYF.

V gene TRBV9 combines with J gene TRBJ2-7; the match to TRBD2 covers 9 bases. Germline loops: CDR1 SGDLS, CDR2 YYNGEE. The CDR3 has 14 residues. With 4 bases clipped from V and 5 bases from J, the junction kept 7 bases outside the gene matches. This chain's CDR3 is CASSPWAGGNEQYF. Written as DNA, the CDR3 is TGTGCCAGCAGCCCGTGGGCGGGAGGGAACGAGCAGTACTTC.

The V call is TRBV5-1, the J call TRBJ1-2; D uncertain. Germline V lookup: CDR1 SGHRS, CDR2 YFSETQ. The CDR3 consists of 16 residues. V was pared by 4 bases and J by 5 bases, with 21 bases between. This CDR3 is CASSPIFSGGPYGYTF. CDR3 DNA: TGCGCCAGCAGCCCAATCTTCTCCGGAGGACCGTATGGCTACACCTTC.

The count of this clone is one. The chain joins TRBV2 to TRBJ1-1; unclear D gene. The CDR3 contains 13 residues. The V end was cut by 3 bases, the J end by 1 base, with 6 bases between. Germline CDR1 is SNHLY and CDR2 is FYNNEI. CDR3 in amino acids: CASSEQKNTEAFF. In nucleotides, the CDR3 is TGTGCCAGCAGTGAGCAGAAGAACACTGAAGCTTTCTTT.

In DNA form, the CDR3 reads TGTGCCAGCAGTCCATGGACAGGGTGGAGGACTGAAGCTTTCTTT. Amino acid sequence: CASSPWTGWRTEAFF. J is TRBJ1-1 and V is TRBV28; 8 nucleotides match TRBD1. CDR1 MDHEN and CDR2 SYDVKM come from the germline V gene. V was clipped by 5 bases and J by 5 bases; unmatched bases: 10. CDR3 length: 15 residues. Variable domain in full (rest from reference TRBV28 and TRBJ1-1): DVKVTQSSRYLVKRTGEKVFLECVQDMDHENMFWYRQDPGLGLRLIYFSYDVKMKEKGDIPEGYSVSREKKERFSLILESASTNQTSMYLCASSPWTGWRTEAFFGQGTRLTVV.

The J gene is TRBJ2-1, the V gene TRBV9, with 10 positions matching TRBD2. The germline V gene encodes CDR1 SGDLS and CDR2 YYNGEE. J lost 0 bases, V lost 3 bases, and 3 bases had no gene match. The CDR3 spans 16 residues. The CDR3 loop is CASSELAGVSYNEQFF. The CDR3 DNA is TGTGCCAGCAGCGAGCTAGCGGGGGTCTCCTACAATGAGCAGTTCTTC. Looking up the rest from reference TRBV9 and TRBJ2-1 gives the full variable domain: DSGVTQTPKHLITATGQRVTLRCSPRSGDLSVYWYQQSLDQGLQFLIQYYNGEERAKGNILERFSAQQFPDLHSELNLSSLELGDSALYFCASSELAGVSYNEQFFGPGTRLTVL.

This clone was picked up one time. The V gene is TRBV19, the J gene TRBJ1-5; D call uncertain. The CDR3 has 16 residues. Trimming pared 4 bases from V and 0 bases from J, leaving 13 bases between. In germline, CDR1 is LNHDA, CDR2 SQIVND (reference sequence). Written as DNA, the CDR3 is TGTGCCAGTAGTAGGACCGGGATTTCTAGCAATCAGCCCCAGCATTTT. As protein: CASSRTGISSNQPQHF.

The CDR3 sequence: CASSSGLAGDWGDEQFF. In DNA, the CDR3 is TGTGCCAGCAGCTCAGGACTAGCGGGGGATTGGGGCGATGAGCAGTTCTTC. V gene TRBV5-5 combines with J gene TRBJ2-1; 13 bases fit TRBD2. Germline V gives CDR1 SGHKS, CDR2 YYEKEE (reference sequence). Germline trimming cut 3 bases from V and 8 bases from J; bases unmatched to any gene: 11. The CDR3 runs 17 residues.

The genes are TRBV2 and TRBJ2-5; the match to TRBD2 covers 7 bases. The CDR3 is 15 amino acids. Germline V gives CDR1 SNHLY, CDR2 FYNNEI. V trimming: 4 bases; J trimming: 4 bases; junction bases outside the gene matches: 9. The CDR3 coding sequence is TGTGCCAGCAGTGGGGGAGGGAGGGTGAGAGAGACCCAGTACTTC. Translating gives CASSGGGRVRETQYF.

J is TRBJ2-7 and V is TRBV9; D remains ambiguous. V shed 1 base and J shed 0 bases, with 5 bases lying between them. The CDR3 is made up of 13 amino acids. Germline V CDR1 and CDR2: SGDLS, YYNGEE. This CDR3 is CASSVTDSYEQYF. DNA for the CDR3: TGTGCCAGCAGCGTAACGGACTCCTACGAGCAGTACTTC. The whole variable domain, remainder taken from reference TRBV9 and TRBJ2-7, is DSGVTQTPKHLITATGQRVTLRCSPRSGDLSVYWYQQSLDQGLQFLIQYYNGEERAKGNILERFSAQQFPDLHSELNLSSLELGDSALYFCASSVTDSYEQYFGPGTRLTVT.

The chain joins TRBV27 to TRBJ2-7, with 8 bases fitting TRBD1. The CDR3 contains 13 residues. J lost 0 bases, V lost 6 bases, and 1 base had no gene match. Germline loops: CDR1 MNHEY, CDR2 SMNVEV (reference sequence). CDR3 bases: TGTGCCAGCAGGGACAGGGACTCCTACGAGCAGTACTTC. It codes for CASRDRDSYEQYF.

This chain joins TRBV5-8 and TRBJ2-7; D uncertain. The CDR3 is made up of 15 amino acids. Trimming took 0 bases from V and 0 from J, leaving 10 bases between them. Germline V gives CDR1 SGHTS, CDR2 YDEGEE. The CDR3 DNA sequence: TGTGCCAGCAGCTTGGTATCCCATAGCTCCTACGAGCAGTACTTC. This encodes CASSLVSHSSYEQYF. The full variable domain, with the rest looked up from reference TRBV5-8 and TRBJ2-7, is EAGVTQSPTHLIKTRGQQATLRCSPISGHTSVYWYQQALGLGLQFLLWYDEGEERNRGNFPPRFSGRQFPNYSSELNVNALELEDSALYLCASSLVSHSSYEQYFGPGTRLTVT.

The J gene is TRBJ1-2, the V gene TRBV15; D is unresolved. V lost 0 bases and J lost 4, with 6 bases in between. Germline CDR1 LNHNV, CDR2 YYDKDF (reference sequence). The CDR3 runs 13 residues. The CDR3 loop is CATSRDGLYGYTF. The CDR3 DNA sequence: TGTGCCACCAGCAGAGATGGTCTCTATGGCTACACCTTC.

J is TRBJ1-6 and V is TRBV7-3; D not certain. The CDR3 consists of 13 residues. Trimming shortened V by 5 bases and J by 11 bases, and 13 bases separated the two germline ends. CDR1 and CDR2 (germline): SGHTA, FQGTGA. CDR3 in DNA: TGTGCCAGCAGCGCTTATGTGGAGGCACCCCTCCACTTT. This codes for CASSAYVEAPLHF. Variable domain in full (rest from reference TRBV7-3 and TRBJ1-6): GAGVSQTPSNKVTEKGKYVELRCDPISGHTALYWYRQSLGQGPEFLIYFQGTGAADDSGLPNDRFFAVRPEGSVSTLKIQRTERGDSAVYLCASSAYVEAPLHFGNGTRLTVT.

The chain couples TRBV3-1 (or the pseudogene TRBV3-2) to TRBJ2-5, with 7 bases lining up with TRBD1. There are 16 residues in the CDR3. Trimming cost V 0 bases and J 4 bases; bases outside gene matches: 8. Germline V CDR1 and CDR2: LGHDT, YNNKEL (reference sequence). The CDR3 nucleotides are TGTGCCAGCAGCCAAGAGAGGACAGGTCGGAGAGAGACCCAGTACTTC. Translating gives CASSQERTGRRETQYF.

J is TRBJ1-3 and V is TRBV30; D gene uncertain. Germline CDR1 and CDR2: GTSNPN and SVGIG (reference sequence). The ends were cut back, 4 bases at V and 9 bases at J, with 10 bases in the middle. This CDR3 has 11 residues. This CDR3 reads CAWTGSSTIYF. In nucleotides, the CDR3 is TGTGCCTGGACCGGCTCTAGCACCATATATTTT. The full variable domain, its missing parts supplied by reference TRBV30 and TRBJ1-3, is SQTIHQWPATLVQPVGSPLSLECTVEGTSNPNLYWYRQAAGRGLQLLFYSVGIGQISSEVPQNLSASRPQDRQFILSSKKLLLSDSGFYLCAWTGSSTIYFGEGSWLTVV.

The chain joins TRBV10-3 to TRBJ2-5; TRBD1 agrees at 9 bases. The CDR3 is 15 amino acids. Germline V CDR1 and CDR2: ENHRY, SYGVKD. J lost 5 bases, V lost 4 bases, and 8 bases had no gene match. The CDR3 nucleotides read TGTGCCATCAGTGTTGCGACAGGGGGGTTGGAGACCCAGTACTTC. Residues: CAISVATGGLETQYF.

V and J are TRBV19 and TRBJ2-5; D is possibly TRBD1 or TRBD2 (5 bases each). The CDR3 contains 18 residues. The germline gives CDR1 LNHDA, CDR2 SQIVND (reference sequence). V was shortened by 7 bases and J by 1 base, with 25 bases between the two germline ends. Here the CDR3 reads CASTPRGADFHLQETQYF. Written as DNA, the CDR3 is TGTGCCAGTACCCCTAGGGGCGCGGACTTCCACCTCCAAGAGACCCAGTACTTC.

This clone was seen a single time. This chain links TRBV2 with TRBJ1-1; 7 nucleotides align to TRBD1. The CDR3 totals 13 residues. The V gene's germline CDR1 is SNHLY and CDR2 FYNNEI. The V segment lost 5 bases and the J segment 10 bases; nucleotides outside the gene matches: 10. CDR3 protein: CASSSGTANRAFF. The CDR3 nucleotides are TGTGCCAGCAGTTCCGGGACAGCTAATAGAGCTTTCTTT. The full variable domain, with the rest looked up from reference TRBV2 and TRBJ1-1, is EPEVTQTPSHQVTQMGQEVILRCVPISNHLYFYWYRQILGQKVEFLVSFYNNEISEKSEIFDDQFSVERPDGSNFTLKIRSTKLEDSAMYFCASSSGTANRAFFGQGTRLTVV.

The chain links TRBV6-5 to TRBJ1-6, with D perhaps TRBD1 (5 bases). Germline V gene lookup returns CDR1 MNHEY and CDR2 SVGAGI. The germline V and J ends were trimmed by 11 bases and 7 bases, with 12 bases remaining between them. CDR3 length equals 12 residues. The CDR3 region has the DNA TGTGCCGGGGGGACGGGGAATTCACCCCTCCACTTT. Amino acids: CAGGTGNSPLHF.

CDR3 protein: CASSQYLGQGGWELFF. The CDR3 nucleotides are TGCGCCAGCAGCCAATACCTCGGACAGGGGGGCTGGGAGCTGTTTTTT. V usage is TRBV4-1 and J usage is TRBJ2-2, with 10 bases matching TRBD1. The CDR3 totals 16 residues. Germline V gene lookup returns CDR1 MGHRA and CDR2 YSYEKL. V was pared by 2 bases and J by 9 bases, with 9 bases of the junction left unmatched.

This clone was observed a single time. The rearrangement links TRBV21-1 to TRBJ1-6. TRBV21-1 is tagged as a pseudogene. The CDR3 extends over 16 amino acids. CDR3 in amino acids: CASTIGGGPGNSPLHF. The CDR3 DNA is TGTGCCAGCACCATTGGCGGGGGACCTGGTAATTCACCCCTCCACTTT.

The rearrangement links TRBV7-8 to TRBJ2-3, with 10 bases that match TRBD2. The CDR3 covers 14 residues. The junction had 0 bases not matched to a gene; V was cut back by 1 base and J by 5 bases. Germline V gene lookup returns CDR1 SGHVS and CDR2 FQNEAQ. The CDR3 region has the DNA TGTGCCAGCAGCTTAGGACTAGCGGGAGATACGCAGTATTTT. Amino acid sequence: CASSLGLAGDTQYF.

J is TRBJ1-6 and V is TRBV30; no reliable D call. Trimming cost V 2 bases and J 11 bases, with 10 bases left between them. CDR1 and CDR2 (germline): GTSNPN, SVGIG (reference sequence). The length of the CDR3 is 12 residues. The CDR3 DNA reads TGTGCCTGGAGTATTACCGTTACACCCCTCCACTTT. It yields the protein CAWSITVTPLHF.

The CDR3 loop is CASSLVGSSGANVLTF. Written as DNA, the CDR3 is TGTGCCAGCAGCTTAGTTGGGAGCTCTGGGGCCAACGTCCTGACTTTC. The rearrangement joins TRBV7-9 to TRBJ2-6; a possible D gene is TRBD2 (5 bases). V dropped 1 base and J dropped 0 bases, with 7 bases sitting between them. Germline CDR1 SEHNR, CDR2 FQNEAQ (reference sequence). This CDR3 region has 16 residues.